This T cell receptor beta chain came from a study of cytomegalovirus exposure and HLA in healthy donors. Study-level points and caveats: A list of roughly 160 TCR beta chains associated with cytomegalovirus was given.

TCRdb's copy holds only in-frame clones and misses some; the assay was immunoSEQ multiplex PCR. The table records about 140,000 clones, roughly 86% of them present only once. Regarding this clone: The antigen remains undetermined.

This CDR3 is built from 16 residues. Deletions cut 0 bases from V and 1 base from J, with 7 bases between. The germline V gene has CDR1 LGHNA and CDR2 YNFKEQ. It was the 120-subject validation cohort, separate from the roughly 700-subject first cohort, to which the donors belonged. The origin of this receptor is a woman aged 30 to 39 in good health and CMV-seronegative. The sequenced sample was PBMCs. V and J are TRBV4-2 and TRBJ1-6; maybe TRBD1 (6 bases). As DNA, the CDR3 is TGTGCCAGCAGCCAAGAACAGGGTTCCTATAATTCACCCCTCCACTTT. Its protein is CASSQEQGSYNSPLHF.